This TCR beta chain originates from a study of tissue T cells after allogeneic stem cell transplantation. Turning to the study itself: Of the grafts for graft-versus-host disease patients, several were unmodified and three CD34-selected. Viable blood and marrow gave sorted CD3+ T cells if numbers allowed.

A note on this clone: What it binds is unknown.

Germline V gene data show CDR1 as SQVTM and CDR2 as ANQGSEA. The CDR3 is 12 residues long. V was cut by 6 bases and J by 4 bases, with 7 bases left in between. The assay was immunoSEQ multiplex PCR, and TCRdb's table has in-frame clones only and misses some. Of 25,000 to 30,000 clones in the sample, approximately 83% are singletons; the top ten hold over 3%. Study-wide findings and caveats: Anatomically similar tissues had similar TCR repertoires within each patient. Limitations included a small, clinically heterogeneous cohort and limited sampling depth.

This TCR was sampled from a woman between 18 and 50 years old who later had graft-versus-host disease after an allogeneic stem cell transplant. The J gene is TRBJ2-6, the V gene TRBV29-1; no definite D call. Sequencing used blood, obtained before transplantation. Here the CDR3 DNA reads TGCAGCGTAAGTTCCGGGGCCAACGTCCTGACTTTC. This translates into CSVSSGANVLTF. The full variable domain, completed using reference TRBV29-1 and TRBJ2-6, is SAVISQKPSRDICQRGTSLTIQCQVDSQVTMMFWYRQQPGQSLTLIATANQGSEATYESGFVIDKFPISRPNLTFSTLTVSNMSPEDSSIYLCSVSSGANVLTFGAGSRLTVL.